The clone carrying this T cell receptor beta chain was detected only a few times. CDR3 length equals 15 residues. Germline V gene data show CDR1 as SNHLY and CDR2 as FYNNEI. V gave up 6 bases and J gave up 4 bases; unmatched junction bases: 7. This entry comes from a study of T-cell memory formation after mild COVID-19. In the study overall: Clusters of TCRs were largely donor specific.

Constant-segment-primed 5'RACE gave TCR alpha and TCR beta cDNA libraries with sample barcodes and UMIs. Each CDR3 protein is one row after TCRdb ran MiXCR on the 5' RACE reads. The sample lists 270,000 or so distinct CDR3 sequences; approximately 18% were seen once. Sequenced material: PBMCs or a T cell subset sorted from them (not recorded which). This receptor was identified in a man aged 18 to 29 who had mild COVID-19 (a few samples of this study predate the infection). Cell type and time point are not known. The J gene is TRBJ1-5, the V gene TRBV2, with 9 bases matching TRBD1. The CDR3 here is CASRRDRAENQPQHF. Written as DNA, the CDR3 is TGTGCCAGCAGGAGGGACAGGGCAGAAAATCAGCCCCAGCATTTT.